The sequence of this TCR beta chain was determined in a study of blood T cell repertoires in COVID-19. This clone has only a few counts. Profiling relied on immunoSEQ multiplex PCR, and the TCRdb table lists in-frame clones only, not all of them. Found here are about 190,000 clones, around 76% of them singletons; the top ten hold roughly 17%. The sequence was collected from a woman aged 50 to 60 with acute COVID-19. The sequenced sample consisted of PBMCs or T cells enriched from blood (not recorded which).

Written as DNA, the CDR3 is TGTGCCAGCAGACCCCAGACGGGACAGGACACCTCTGGGGCCAACGTCCTGACTTTC. This sequence encodes CASRPQTGQDTSGANVLTF. The rearrangement links TRBV28 to TRBJ2-6; 8 nucleotides line up with TRBD1. Germline CDR1 MDHEN, CDR2 SYDVKM. Germline trimming cut 6 bases from V and 0 bases from J; bases unmatched to any gene: 13. The CDR3 covers 19 residues.